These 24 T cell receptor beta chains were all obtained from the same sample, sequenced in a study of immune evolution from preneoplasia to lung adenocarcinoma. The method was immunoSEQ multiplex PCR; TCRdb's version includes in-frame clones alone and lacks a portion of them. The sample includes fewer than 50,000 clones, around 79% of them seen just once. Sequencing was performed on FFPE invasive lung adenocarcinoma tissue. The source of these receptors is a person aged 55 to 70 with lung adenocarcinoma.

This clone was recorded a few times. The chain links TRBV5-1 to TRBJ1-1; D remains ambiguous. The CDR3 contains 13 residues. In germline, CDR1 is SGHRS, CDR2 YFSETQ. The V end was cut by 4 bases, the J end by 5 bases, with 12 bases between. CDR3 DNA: TGCGCCAGCAGCAGCGACCCGAAGACTGAAGCTTTCTTT. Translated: CASSSDPKTEAFF.

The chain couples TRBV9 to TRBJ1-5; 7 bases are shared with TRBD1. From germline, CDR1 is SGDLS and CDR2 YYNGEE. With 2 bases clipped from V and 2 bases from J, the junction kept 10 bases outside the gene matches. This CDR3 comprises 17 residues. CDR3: CASSVGGTTGGNQPQHF. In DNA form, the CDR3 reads TGTGCCAGCAGCGTGGGGGGGACTACAGGGGGCAATCAGCCCCAGCATTTT.

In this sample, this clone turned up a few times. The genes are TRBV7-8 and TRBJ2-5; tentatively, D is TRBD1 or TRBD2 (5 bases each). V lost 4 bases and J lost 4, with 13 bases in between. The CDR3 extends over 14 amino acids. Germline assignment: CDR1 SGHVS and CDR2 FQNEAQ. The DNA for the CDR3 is TGTGCCAGCAGCTACGCAGGGAGTAGAGAGACCCAGTACTTC. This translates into CASSYAGSRETQYF.

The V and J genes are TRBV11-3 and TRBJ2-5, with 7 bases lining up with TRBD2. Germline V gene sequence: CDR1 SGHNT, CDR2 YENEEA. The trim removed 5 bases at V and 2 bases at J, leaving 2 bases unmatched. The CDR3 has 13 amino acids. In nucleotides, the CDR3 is TGTGCCAGCAGCCTGGGACTACAAGAGACCCAGTACTTC. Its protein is CASSLGLQETQYF.

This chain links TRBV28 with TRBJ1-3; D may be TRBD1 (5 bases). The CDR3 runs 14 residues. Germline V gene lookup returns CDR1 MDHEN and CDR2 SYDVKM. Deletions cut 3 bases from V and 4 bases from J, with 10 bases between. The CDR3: CASSFIGDGNTIYF. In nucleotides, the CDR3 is TGTGCCAGCAGTTTCATAGGGGACGGAAACACCATATATTTT.

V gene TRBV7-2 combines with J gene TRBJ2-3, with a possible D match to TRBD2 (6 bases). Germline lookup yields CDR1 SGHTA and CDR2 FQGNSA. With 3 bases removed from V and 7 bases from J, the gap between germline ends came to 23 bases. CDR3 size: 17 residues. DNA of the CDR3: TGTGCCAGCAGCTTGTTTGCAGGTGGCGGGACGGGAAATACGCAGTATTTT. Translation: CASSLFAGGGTGNTQYF.

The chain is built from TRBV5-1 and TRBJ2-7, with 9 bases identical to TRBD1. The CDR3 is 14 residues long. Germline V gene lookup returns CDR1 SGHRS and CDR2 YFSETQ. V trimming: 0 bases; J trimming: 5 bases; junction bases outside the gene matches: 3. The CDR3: CASSLGQGVHEQYF. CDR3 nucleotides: TGCGCCAGCAGCTTGGGACAGGGGGTCCACGAGCAGTACTTC.

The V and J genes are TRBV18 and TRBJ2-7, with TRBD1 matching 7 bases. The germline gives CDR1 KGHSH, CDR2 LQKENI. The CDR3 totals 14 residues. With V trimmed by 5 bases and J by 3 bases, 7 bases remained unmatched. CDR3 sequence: CASSSVTGSYEQYF. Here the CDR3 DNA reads TGTGCCAGCTCATCTGTGACAGGGAGCTACGAGCAGTACTTC.

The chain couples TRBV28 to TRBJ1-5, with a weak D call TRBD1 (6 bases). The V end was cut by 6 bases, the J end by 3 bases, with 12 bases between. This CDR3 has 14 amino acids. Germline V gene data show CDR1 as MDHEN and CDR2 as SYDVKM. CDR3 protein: CASRTGLANQPQHF. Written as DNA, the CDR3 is TGTGCCAGCAGAACAGGGTTAGCCAATCAGCCCCAGCATTTT.

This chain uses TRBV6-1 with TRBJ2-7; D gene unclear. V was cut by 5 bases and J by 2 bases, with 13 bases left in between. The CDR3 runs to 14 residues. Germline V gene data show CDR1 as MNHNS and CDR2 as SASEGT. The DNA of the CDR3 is TGTGCCAGCAGTCCTACACCTACGGCCTACGAGCAGTACTTC. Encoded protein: CASSPTPTAYEQYF.

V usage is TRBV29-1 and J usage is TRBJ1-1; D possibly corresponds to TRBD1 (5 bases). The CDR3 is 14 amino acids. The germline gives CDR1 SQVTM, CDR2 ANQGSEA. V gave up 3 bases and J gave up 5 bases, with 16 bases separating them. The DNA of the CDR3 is TGCAGCGTTGAGAAGGGTAGGGGAGGAACTGAAGCTTTCTTT. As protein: CSVEKGRGGTEAFF.

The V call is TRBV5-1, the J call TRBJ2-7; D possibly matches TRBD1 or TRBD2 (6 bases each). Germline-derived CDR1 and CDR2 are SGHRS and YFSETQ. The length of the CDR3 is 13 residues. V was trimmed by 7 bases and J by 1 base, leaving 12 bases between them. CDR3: CASSGAPSYEQYF. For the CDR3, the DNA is TGCGCCAGCTCGGGGGCGCCGTCCTACGAGCAGTACTTC.

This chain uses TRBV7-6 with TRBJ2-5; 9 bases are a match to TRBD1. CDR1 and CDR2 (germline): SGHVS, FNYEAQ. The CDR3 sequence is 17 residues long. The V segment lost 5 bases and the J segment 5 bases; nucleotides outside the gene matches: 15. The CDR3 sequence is CASSRGSGTGSFETQYF. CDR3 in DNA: TGTGCCAGCAGCCGCGGTTCCGGGACAGGGTCTTTTGAGACCCAGTACTTC.

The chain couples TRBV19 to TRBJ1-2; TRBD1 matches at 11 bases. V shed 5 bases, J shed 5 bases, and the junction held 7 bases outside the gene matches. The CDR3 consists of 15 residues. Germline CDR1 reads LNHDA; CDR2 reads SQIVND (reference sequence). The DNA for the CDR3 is TGTGCCAGTAGTTCCCAGGACAGGGGGCAATATGGCTACACCTTC. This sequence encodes CASSSQDRGQYGYTF.

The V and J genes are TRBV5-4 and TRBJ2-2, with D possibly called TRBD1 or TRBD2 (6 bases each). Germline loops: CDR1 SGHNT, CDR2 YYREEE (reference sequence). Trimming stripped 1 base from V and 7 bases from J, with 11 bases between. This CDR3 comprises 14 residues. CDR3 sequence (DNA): TGTGCCAGCAGCTTGTGGGGGGCAGACGGGGAGCTGTTTTTT. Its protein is CASSLWGADGELFF.

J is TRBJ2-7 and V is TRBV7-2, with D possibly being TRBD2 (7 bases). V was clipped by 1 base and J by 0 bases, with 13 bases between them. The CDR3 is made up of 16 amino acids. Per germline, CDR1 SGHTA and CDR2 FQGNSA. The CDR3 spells CASSLVGGLNSYEQYF. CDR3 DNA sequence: TGTGCCAGCAGCTTAGTGGGGGGGCTTAACTCCTACGAGCAGTACTTC.

CDR3 in amino acids: CASSLDRGTLTNTEAFF. In nucleotides, the CDR3 is TGTGCCAGCAGCTTAGACAGGGGTACTTTAACGAACACTGAAGCTTTCTTT. The chain carries TRBV5-6 and TRBJ1-1; 8 bases are shared with TRBD1. V lost 2 bases, J lost 1 base, and 10 bases stayed unmatched. This CDR3 contains 17 residues. The germline CDR1 and CDR2 sequences are SGHDT and YYEEEE.

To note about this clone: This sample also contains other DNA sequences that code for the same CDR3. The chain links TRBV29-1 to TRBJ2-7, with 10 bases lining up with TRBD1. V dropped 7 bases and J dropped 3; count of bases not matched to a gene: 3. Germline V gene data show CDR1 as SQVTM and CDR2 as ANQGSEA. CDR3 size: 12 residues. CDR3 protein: CSAGQGIYEQYF. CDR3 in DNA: TGCAGCGCGGGACAGGGGATCTACGAGCAGTACTTC.

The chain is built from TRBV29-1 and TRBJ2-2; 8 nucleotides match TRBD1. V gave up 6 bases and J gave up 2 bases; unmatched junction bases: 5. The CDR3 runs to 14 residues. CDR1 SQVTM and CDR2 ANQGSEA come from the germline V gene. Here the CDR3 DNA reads TGCAGCGTCGATGGACAGGGCAACACCGGGGAGCTGTTTTTT. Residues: CSVDGQGNTGELFF.

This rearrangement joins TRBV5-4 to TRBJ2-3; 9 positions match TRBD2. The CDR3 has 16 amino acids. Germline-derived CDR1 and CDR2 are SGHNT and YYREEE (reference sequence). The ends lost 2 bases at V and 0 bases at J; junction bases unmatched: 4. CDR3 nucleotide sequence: TGTGCCAGCAGCTTACGGACTAGCGTGAGCACAGATACGCAGTATTTT. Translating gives CASSLRTSVSTDTQYF.

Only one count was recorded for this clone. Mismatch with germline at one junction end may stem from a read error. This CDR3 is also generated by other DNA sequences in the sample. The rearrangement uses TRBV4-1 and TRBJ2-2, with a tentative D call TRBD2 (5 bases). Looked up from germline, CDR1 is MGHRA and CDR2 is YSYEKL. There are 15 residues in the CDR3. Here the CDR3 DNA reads TGTGCCAGCAGCCAAGTTAGCGCGAACACCGGGGAGCTGTTTTTT. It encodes CASSQVSANTGELFF.

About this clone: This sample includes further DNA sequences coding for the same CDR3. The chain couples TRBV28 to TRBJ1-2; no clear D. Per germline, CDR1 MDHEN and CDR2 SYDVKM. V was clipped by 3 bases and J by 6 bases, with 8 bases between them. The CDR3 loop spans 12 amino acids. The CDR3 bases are TGTGCCAGCAGTTTCGGCGGGGATGGCTACACCTTC. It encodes CASSFGGDGYTF.

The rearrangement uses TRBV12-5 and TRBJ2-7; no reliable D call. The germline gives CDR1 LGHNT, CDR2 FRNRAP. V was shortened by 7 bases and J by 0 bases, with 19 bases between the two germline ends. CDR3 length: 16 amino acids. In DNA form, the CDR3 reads TGTGCTAGTGCCCCCGGTCGTCTCGGCGTCTCCTACGAGCAGTACTTC. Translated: CASAPGRLGVSYEQYF.

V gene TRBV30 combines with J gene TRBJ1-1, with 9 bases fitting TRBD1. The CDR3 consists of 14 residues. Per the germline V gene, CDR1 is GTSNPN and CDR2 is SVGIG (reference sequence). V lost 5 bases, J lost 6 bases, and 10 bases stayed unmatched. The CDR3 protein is CAWGTGQGFSEAFF. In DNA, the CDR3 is TGTGCCTGGGGTACGGGACAGGGATTTTCTGAAGCTTTCTTT.